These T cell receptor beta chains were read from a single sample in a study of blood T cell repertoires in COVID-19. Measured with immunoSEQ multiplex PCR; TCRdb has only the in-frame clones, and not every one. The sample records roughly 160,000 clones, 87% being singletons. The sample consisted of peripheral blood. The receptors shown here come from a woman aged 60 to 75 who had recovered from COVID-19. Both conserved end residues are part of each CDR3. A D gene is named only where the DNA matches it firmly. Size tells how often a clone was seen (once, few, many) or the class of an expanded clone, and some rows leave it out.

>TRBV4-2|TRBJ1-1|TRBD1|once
TGTGCCAGCAGCCAAGGACAGGGTAGTGACACTGAAGCTTTCTTT
CASSQGQGSDTEAFF
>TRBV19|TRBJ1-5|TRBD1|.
TGTGCCAGTAGTACCGGGACAGGGGGGGATCAGCCCCAGCATTTT
CASSTGTGGDQPQHF
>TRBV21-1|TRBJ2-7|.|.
TGTGCCAGCAGCGCGACAGGGGAGTTTACCTACGAGCAGTACTTC
CASSATGEFTYEQYF
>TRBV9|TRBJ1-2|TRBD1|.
TGTGCCAGCAGCGTGGGACAGGGTAACTATGGCTACACCTTC
CASSVGQGNYGYTF
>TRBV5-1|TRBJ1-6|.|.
TGCGCCAGCAGCGAACTCTTATATAATTCACCCCTCCACTTT
CASSELLYNSPLHF
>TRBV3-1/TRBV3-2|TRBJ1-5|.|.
TGTGCCAGCAGCTCAGGACACTCAGCTTATCAGCCCCAGCATTTT
CASSSGHSAYQPQHF
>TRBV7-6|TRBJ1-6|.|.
TGTGCCAGCAGCTTCGGGGATAATTCACCCCTCCACTTT
CASSFGDNSPLHF
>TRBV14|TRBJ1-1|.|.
TGTGCCAGCAGCCAAAATTTCCTGACAGAAGCTTTCTTT
CASSQNFLTEAFF
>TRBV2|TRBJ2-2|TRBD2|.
TGTGCCAGCAGTGAGCTAGCGGGGGGCCCGAACACCGGGGAGCTGTTTTTT
CASSELAGGPNTGELFF
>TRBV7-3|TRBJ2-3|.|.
TGTGCCAGCAGCTTGTCGGGGGGCCTAAGCACAGATACGCAGTATTTT
CASSLSGGLSTDTQYF
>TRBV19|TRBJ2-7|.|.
TGTGCCAGTAGTAATCAGGGTTCTTCCGAGCAGTACTTC
CASSNQGSSEQYF
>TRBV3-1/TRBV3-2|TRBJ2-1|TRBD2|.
TGTGCCAGCAGCCAATCCGGGACTAGCGGGGGGTACAATGAGCAGTTCTTC
CASSQSGTSGGYNEQFF
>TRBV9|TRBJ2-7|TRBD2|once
TGTGCCAGCAGCGCCCGACTAGCGGGGGACTCCGAGCAGTACTTC
CASSARLAGDSEQYF
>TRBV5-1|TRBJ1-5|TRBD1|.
TGCGCCAGCAGCTTGGAGGGGACAGATCAGCCCCAGCATTTT
CASSLEGTDQPQHF
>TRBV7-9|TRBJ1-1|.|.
TGTGCCAGCAGGGGAGGGATGGGGGCTTTCTTT
CASRGGMGAFF
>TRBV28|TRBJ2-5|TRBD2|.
TGTGCCAGCAGTTTATGGGTAGCGGGGTCTATGGAGACCCAGTACTTC
CASSLWVAGSMETQYF
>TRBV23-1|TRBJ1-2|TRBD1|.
TGCGCCAGCAGTCAACGCAACTCCGGGACAGGGGAAGGCGGCTACACCTTC
CASSQRNSGTGEGGYTF
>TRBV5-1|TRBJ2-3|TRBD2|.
TGCGCCAGCAGCTCTGGAGCTAGCGGGGCCACAGATACGCAGTATTTT
CASSSGASGATDTQYF
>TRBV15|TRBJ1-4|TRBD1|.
TGTGCCACCAGCCCCCGGCCGGGACAGGGAGTGGCAACTAATGAAAAACTGTTTTTT
CATSPRPGQGVATNEKLFF
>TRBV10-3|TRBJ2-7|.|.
TGTGCCACCTGGGACATCAACTACGAGCAGTACTTC
CATWDINYEQYF
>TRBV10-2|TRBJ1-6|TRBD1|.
TGCGCCAGCAGTAGGGACAGGAGGAATTCACCCCTCCACTTT
CASSRDRRNSPLHF
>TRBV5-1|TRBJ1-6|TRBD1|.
TGCGCCAGCAGCTACGGGACAGAGGGTTCACCCCTCCACTTT
CASSYGTEGSPLHF
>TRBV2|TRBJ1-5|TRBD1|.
TGTGCCAGCAGACCTCCCCAGGGGGGAGCGGGCAATCAGCCCCAGCATTTT
CASRPPQGGAGNQPQHF
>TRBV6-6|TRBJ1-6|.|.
TGTGCCAGCAGGGGGGGTGGCAATTCACCCCTCCACTTT
CASRGGGNSPLHF
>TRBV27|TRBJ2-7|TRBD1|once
TGTGCCAAAACAACCCCGGCCGGGACAGGCTCCTACGAGCAGTACTTC
CAKTTPAGTGSYEQYF
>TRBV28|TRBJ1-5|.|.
TGTGCCAGCAGTTTAATTACAGGGCGAGGGAATAGCAATCAGCCCCAGCATTTT
CASSLITGRGNSNQPQHF
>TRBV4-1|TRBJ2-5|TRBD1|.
TGCGCCAGCAGCCAAGATGACAGGGGGCGGTGGGAGACCCAGTACTTC
CASSQDDRGRWETQYF
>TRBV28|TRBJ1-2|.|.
TGTGCCAGCAGTCAGGGGTACTGGGGGCAGGGCTATGGCTACACCTTC
CASSQGYWGQGYGYTF
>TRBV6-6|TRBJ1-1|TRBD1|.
TGTGCCAGCAGTCATCGACAGGGGGACACGAACACTGAAGCTTTCTTT
CASSHRQGDTNTEAFF
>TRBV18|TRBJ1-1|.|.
TGTGCCAGCTCACCTCTCCAGGGGTCTGCTGAAGCTTTCTTT
CASSPLQGSAEAFF
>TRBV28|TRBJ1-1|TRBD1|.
TGTGCCAGCAGTTTAGTTGACAGGGGGCACACTGAAGCTTTCTTT
CASSLVDRGHTEAFF
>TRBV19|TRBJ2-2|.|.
TGTGCCAGTAGTATACAGGGGCCCCGTCAGGGGCTGTTTTTT
CASSIQGPRQGLFF
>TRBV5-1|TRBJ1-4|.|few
TGCGCCAGCAGCGCGAGCGGGACTTCTGCAACTAATGAAAAACTGTTTTTT
CASSASGTSATNEKLFF
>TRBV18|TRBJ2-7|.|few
TGTGCCAGCTCACCGAGTCAAAGAGAGCAGTACTTC
CASSPSQREQYF
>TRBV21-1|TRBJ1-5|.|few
TGTGCCAGCAGTCACGGACAGGGGGCTGGTCAGCCCCAGCATTTT
CASSHGQGAGQPQHF
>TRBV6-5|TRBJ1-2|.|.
TGTGCCAGCAGGTTGCCGGCCGGAGGGCATGGCTACACCTTC
CASRLPAGGHGYTF
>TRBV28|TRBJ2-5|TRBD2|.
TGTGCCAGCAGTTGGGAGGGTATGGGGACCCAGTACTTC
CASSWEGMGTQYF
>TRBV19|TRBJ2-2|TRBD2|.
TGTGCCAGTACCTCTGGGACTAGCTTGGGCGGGGAGCTGTTTTTT
CASTSGTSLGGELFF
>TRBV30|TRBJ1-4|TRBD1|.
TGTGCCTGGAGTGCCCAGACAGGGGGCGGTGAAAAACTGTTTTTT
CAWSAQTGGGEKLFF
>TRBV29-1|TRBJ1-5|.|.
TGCAGCGTTGGAGAAGGGGATCAGCCCCAGCATTTT
CSVGEGDQPQHF
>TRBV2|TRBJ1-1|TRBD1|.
TGTGCCACGCAGGACAGGGTAAGAACTGAAGCTTTCTTT
CATQDRVRTEAFF
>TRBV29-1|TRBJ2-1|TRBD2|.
TGCAGCGTTGAGAGGCTAGCGGGGAGCCACAATGAGCAGTTCTTC
CSVERLAGSHNEQFF
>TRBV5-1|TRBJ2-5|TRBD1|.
TGCGCCAGCGGACAGGTTGAAGAGACCCAGTACTTC
CASGQVEETQYF
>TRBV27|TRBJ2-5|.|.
TGTGCCAGCACCCCCCAGGGGCAGTACTTC
CASTPQGQYF
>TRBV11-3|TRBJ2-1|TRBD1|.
TGTGCCAGCAGCTTCCAGGGGGACCCTTACAATGAGCAGTTCTTC
CASSFQGDPYNEQFF
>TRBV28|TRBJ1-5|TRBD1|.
TGTGCCAGCAGACCCTCCGGGACAGGACTATTTCAGCCCCAGCATTTT
CASRPSGTGLFQPQHF